The present T cell receptor beta chain was sequenced within a study of shared clonotypes between healthy human individuals. Overall study findings and caveats: Few donors restricted represented genetic and exposure-history diversity.

Per germline, CDR1 LNHDA and CDR2 SQIVND (reference sequence). V was shortened by 2 bases and J by 0 bases, with 20 bases between the two germline ends. The CDR3 runs 20 residues. Turning to this clone: Its antigen is undetermined.

Clones were sequenced by immunoSEQ multiplex PCR, and TCRdb holds only the in-frame ones, with some missing. Of over 2 million clones in the sample, around 92% were seen once. The clonotype comes from a man aged 18 to 30 in good health. Some clones in this sample may be carry-over from other donors' samples. The sequencing sample was made of naive CD4+ T cells from PBMCs. Stated subset: CD45RA+ positively selected. The gene calls are TRBV19 and TRBJ2-6; D remains ambiguous. Written as DNA, the CDR3 is TGTGCCAGTAGTATATTTACTCCGTCGCTAATTTCCTCTGGGGCCAACGTCCTGACTTTC. Its protein is CASSIFTPSLISSGANVLTF.